This TCR beta chain was sequenced during a study of T cell responses to AZD1222 COVID-19 vaccine. CDR1 is MGHDK, CDR2 SYGVNS, per germline. Trimming took 0 bases from V and 6 from J, leaving 5 bases between them. There are 12 residues in the CDR3. Assay used: immunoSEQ multiplex PCR; TCRdb lists only in-frame clones, some missing. The sample consists of around 150,000 clones, around 93% of them appearing once. General study results and limits: Recipients of two AZD1222 doses showed rising Spike-specific TCR breadth and depth. The study found vaccine-associated CD4 TCRs spanning spike, dominant at 160-218 and 743-854. Nearly half of unique spike-specific TCRs reportedly avoided B.1.351 and B.1.1.7 mutated regions. Donors were largely white British and mainly female; clonal diversity was possibly underestimated.

Points on this clone: The antigen remains undetermined.

The chain couples TRBV25-1 to TRBJ1-1; unclear D gene. This clonotype originated in an adult who received the AZD1222 COVID-19 vaccine. Sequences were derived from peripheral blood, sampled 28 days after the second AZD1222 dose. CDR3 nucleotides: TGTGCCAGCAGTGAATACAATTCTGAAGCTTTCTTT. It codes for CASSEYNSEAFF.